The 8 T cell receptor beta chains below all came from one sample that was sequenced in a study of post-analysis software for immune sequencing data (dated by TCRdb to between 2014 and 2017). What the study reported, not specific to this receptor: Four or five TRBV segments, including TRBV5-6, TRBV5-1 and TRBV20-1, were significantly more frequent in patients than controls.

Their recognized antigens are unknown. Receptors were amplified or captured by PCR. The instrument given in TCRdb is Illumina HiSeq 2500. Unique molecular identifiers were incorporated into TCR beta cDNA libraries to reduce PCR and sequencing biases. In-frame beta chains were kept once TCRdb had trimmed the public reads at Q25 with fastp and called clones with MiXCR. One record per CDR3 amino acid sequence lists the most common genes and DNA. Across this sample there are hundreds of thousands of distinct CDR3 sequences, with roughly 50% seen only once. The top ten hold about 4.5% of the sample. Sequencing was performed on blood. All receptors derive from a girl aged 5-17 years with multiple sclerosis.

The gene calls are TRBV30 and TRBJ2-5, with 7 bases identical to TRBD1. V lost 5 bases and J lost 1; bases outside the gene matches: 4. The CDR3 sequence is 13 residues long. Germline V lookup: CDR1 GTSNPN, CDR2 SVGIG (reference sequence). This CDR3 reads CAWGRDSQETQYF. CDR3 nucleotide sequence: TGTGCCTGGGGTAGGGACAGCCAAGAGACCCAGTACTTC. The complete variable domain, with remaining parts taken from reference TRBV30 and TRBJ2-5, reads SQTIHQWPATLVQPVGSPLSLECTVEGTSNPNLYWYRQAAGRGLQLLFYSVGIGQISSEVPQNLSASRPQDRQFILSSKKLLLSDSGFYLCAWGRDSQETQYFGPGTRLLVL.

This chain links TRBV3-1 with TRBJ1-2; TRBD1 might be the D (6 bases). Trimming cost V 6 bases and J 4 bases, with 15 bases left between them. The germline V gene has CDR1 LGHDT and CDR2 YNNKEL (reference sequence). This CDR3 is built from 14 residues. In DNA, the CDR3 is TGTGCCAGCAGGATGGCCCCCAGGGGCTATGGCTACACCTTC. It is translated as CASRMAPRGYGYTF.

This clonotype appeared a few times. The V gene is TRBV5-1, the J gene TRBJ2-5; the D gene is possibly TRBD2 (6 bases). The end of the DNA fits TRBJ2-7 better, so the J call may be wrong. The germline gives CDR1 SGHRS, CDR2 YFSETQ. The CDR3 totals 18 residues. The CDR3 here is CASSLDPGVGRATYEQYF. The CDR3 nucleotides are TGCGCCAGCAGCTTGGATCCGGGGGTCGGCCGGGCTACCTACGAGCAGTACTTC.

A few counts support this clonotype. J is TRBJ1-1 and V is TRBV25-1, with TRBD1 matching 8 bases. The CDR3 is made up of 15 amino acids. The ends lost 3 bases at V and 3 bases at J; junction bases unmatched: 6. CDR1 and CDR2 from the germline V gene are MGHDK and SYGVNS. This CDR3 reads CASSDYRGRYTEAFF. CDR3 sequence (DNA): TGTGCCAGCAGTGACTACAGGGGGAGGTACACTGAAGCTTTCTTT.

The chain combines TRBV18 with TRBJ1-1; D may be TRBD1 (5 bases). This CDR3 is built from 14 residues. The germline gives CDR1 KGHSH, CDR2 LQKENI. Trimming shortened V by 5 bases and J by 5 bases, and 15 bases separated the two germline ends. The CDR3 reads CASSWTGEGTEAFF. The CDR3 region has the DNA TGTGCCAGCTCATGGACCGGAGAGGGGACTGAAGCTTTCTTT.

The V and J genes are TRBV20-1 and TRBJ2-3, with D tentatively TRBD2 (5 bases). Per germline, CDR1 DFQATT and CDR2 SNEGSKA (reference sequence). There are 13 residues in the CDR3. The V and J ends lost 1 base and 5 bases respectively, with 10 bases between them. Written as DNA, the CDR3 is TGCAGTGCTAGAGTAGGGAGAGGAGATACGCAGTATTTT. This gives the protein CSARVGRGDTQYF.

The V gene is TRBV7-2, the J gene TRBJ2-1, with a weak D call TRBD2 (5 bases). The length of the CDR3 is 13 residues. Trimming shortened V by 1 base and J by 8 bases, and 9 bases separated the two germline ends. Per germline, CDR1 SGHTA and CDR2 FQGNSA. The CDR3 region is CASSLGAGYEQFF. The CDR3 DNA sequence: TGTGCCAGCAGCTTAGGGGCGGGCTATGAGCAGTTCTTC. The full variable domain, in which reference TRBV7-2 and TRBJ2-1 provide the parts outside the CDR3, is GAGVSQSPSNKVTEKGKDVELRCDPISGHTALYWYRQSLGQGLEFLIYFQGNSAPDKSGLPSDRFSAERTGGSVSTLTIQRTQQEDSAVYLCASSLGAGYEQFFGPGTRLTVL.

The chain has TRBV10-3 and TRBJ2-1; TRBD2 matches 7 bases. Germline loops: CDR1 ENHRY, CDR2 SYGVKD. This CDR3 is built from 14 residues. Germline trimming cut 2 bases from V and 4 bases from J; bases unmatched to any gene: 2. CDR3 sequence reads: CAISEAGRYNEQFF. The CDR3 DNA reads TGTGCCATCAGTGAGGCCGGGAGGTACAATGAGCAGTTCTTC.